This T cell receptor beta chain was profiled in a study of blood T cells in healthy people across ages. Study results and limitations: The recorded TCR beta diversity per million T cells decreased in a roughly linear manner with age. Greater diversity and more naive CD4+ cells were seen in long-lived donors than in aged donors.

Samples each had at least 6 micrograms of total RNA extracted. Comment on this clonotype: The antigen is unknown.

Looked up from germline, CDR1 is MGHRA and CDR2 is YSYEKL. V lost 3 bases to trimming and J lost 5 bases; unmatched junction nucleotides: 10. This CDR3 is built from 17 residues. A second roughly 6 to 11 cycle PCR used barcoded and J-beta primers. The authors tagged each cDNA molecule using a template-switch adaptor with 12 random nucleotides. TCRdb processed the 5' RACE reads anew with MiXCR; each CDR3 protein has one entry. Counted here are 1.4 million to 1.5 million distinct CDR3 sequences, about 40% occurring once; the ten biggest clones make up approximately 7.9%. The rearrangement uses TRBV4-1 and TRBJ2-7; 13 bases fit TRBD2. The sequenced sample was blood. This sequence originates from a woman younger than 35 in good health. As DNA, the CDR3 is TGCGCCAGCAGCCACGGACTAGCGGGAGCCAGGATCGACGAGCAGTACTTC. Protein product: CASSHGLAGARIDEQYF.